Here is one T cell receptor beta chain with its context. The data stem from a study of blood T cell repertoires in COVID-19. The data were produced by immunoSEQ multiplex PCR, yet TCRdb's version contains in-frame clones alone and is incomplete. The repertoire includes roughly 110,000 clones, about three quarters of them detected once, and roughly 4% sits in the top ten. The germline CDR1 and CDR2 sequences are SGHAT and FQNNGV. This CDR3 region has 15 residues. V gave up 5 bases and J gave up 6 bases, with 18 bases separating them. This sequence was found in a man in his 70s with acute or convalescent COVID-19. This chain uses TRBV11-2 with TRBJ2-3, with a weak D call TRBD2 (5 bases). The sequenced sample consisted of peripheral blood. CDR3 sequence reads: CASSPRLSGEDTQYF. The CDR3 DNA is TGTGCCAGCAGCCCCCGACTGAGCGGAGAGGATACGCAGTATTTT.